Presented here are 4 T cell receptor beta chains from one specimen sequenced in a study of blood T cell repertoires in COVID-19. Only in-frame clones appear in the TCRdb table, and some are missing; sequencing was by immunoSEQ multiplex PCR. The sample yields 150,000 or so clones, around 85% seen once. Sequences were obtained from peripheral blood. The receptors here all came from a man aged 55-75 years with COVID-19, enrolled during active disease.

Regarding this clone: The sample contains more than one DNA sequence encoding this CDR3. The genes are TRBV7-2 and TRBJ1-6, with no clear D. The CDR3 loop spans 14 amino acids. CDR1 is SGHTA and CDR2 is FQGNSA in the germline V gene. V gave up 1 base and J gave up 7 bases, with 8 bases separating them. The CDR3 here is CASSLVGVNSPLHF. The CDR3 DNA reads TGTGCCAGCAGCTTAGTCGGGGTGAATTCACCCCTCCACTTT.

The V gene is TRBV14, the J gene TRBJ2-3; 12 bases agree with TRBD2. The CDR3 extends over 17 amino acids. Losses at the gene ends were 6 bases for V and 0 bases for J; bases not matched to a gene: 7. CDR1 and CDR2 from the germline V gene are SGHDN and FVKESK. The CDR3: CASSRLAGATSTDTQYF. CDR3 DNA: TGTGCCAGCAGTCGACTAGCGGGAGCTACTAGCACAGATACGCAGTATTTT.

The V gene is TRBV12-3 or TRBV12-4, the J gene TRBJ1-6, with D perhaps matching TRBD1 (6 bases). This CDR3 contains 13 residues. V lost 6 bases and J 5 bases, leaving 8 bases between the germline ends. This CDR3 reads CASRNRDNSPLHF. For the CDR3, the DNA is TGTGCCAGCAGGAACAGGGATAATTCACCCCTCCACTTT.

This rearrangement joins TRBV6-1 to TRBJ2-3; no firm D call. The CDR3 loop spans 15 amino acids. Trimming left V 1 base short and J 2 bases short, with 10 bases between. Per germline, CDR1 MNHNS and CDR2 SASEGT. The CDR3 sequence is CASSEVATLTDTQYF. CDR3 nucleotides: TGTGCCAGCAGTGAAGTGGCAACCCTCACAGATACGCAGTATTTT.